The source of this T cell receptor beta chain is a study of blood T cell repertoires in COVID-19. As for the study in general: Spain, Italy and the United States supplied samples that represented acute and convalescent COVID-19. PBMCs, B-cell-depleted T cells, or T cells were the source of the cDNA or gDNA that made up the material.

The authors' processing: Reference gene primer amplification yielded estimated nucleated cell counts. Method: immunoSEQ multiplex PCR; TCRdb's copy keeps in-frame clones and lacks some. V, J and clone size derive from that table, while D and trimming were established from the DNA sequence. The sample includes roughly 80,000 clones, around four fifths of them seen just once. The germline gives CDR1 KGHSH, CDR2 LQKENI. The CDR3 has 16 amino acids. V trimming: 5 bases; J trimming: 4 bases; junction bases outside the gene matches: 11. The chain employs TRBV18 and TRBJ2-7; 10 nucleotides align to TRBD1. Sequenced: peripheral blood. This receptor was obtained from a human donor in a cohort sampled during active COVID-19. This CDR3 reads CASSSASGQGLYEQYF. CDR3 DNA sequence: TGTGCCAGCTCATCCGCATCGGGACAGGGGCTTTACGAGCAGTACTTC.